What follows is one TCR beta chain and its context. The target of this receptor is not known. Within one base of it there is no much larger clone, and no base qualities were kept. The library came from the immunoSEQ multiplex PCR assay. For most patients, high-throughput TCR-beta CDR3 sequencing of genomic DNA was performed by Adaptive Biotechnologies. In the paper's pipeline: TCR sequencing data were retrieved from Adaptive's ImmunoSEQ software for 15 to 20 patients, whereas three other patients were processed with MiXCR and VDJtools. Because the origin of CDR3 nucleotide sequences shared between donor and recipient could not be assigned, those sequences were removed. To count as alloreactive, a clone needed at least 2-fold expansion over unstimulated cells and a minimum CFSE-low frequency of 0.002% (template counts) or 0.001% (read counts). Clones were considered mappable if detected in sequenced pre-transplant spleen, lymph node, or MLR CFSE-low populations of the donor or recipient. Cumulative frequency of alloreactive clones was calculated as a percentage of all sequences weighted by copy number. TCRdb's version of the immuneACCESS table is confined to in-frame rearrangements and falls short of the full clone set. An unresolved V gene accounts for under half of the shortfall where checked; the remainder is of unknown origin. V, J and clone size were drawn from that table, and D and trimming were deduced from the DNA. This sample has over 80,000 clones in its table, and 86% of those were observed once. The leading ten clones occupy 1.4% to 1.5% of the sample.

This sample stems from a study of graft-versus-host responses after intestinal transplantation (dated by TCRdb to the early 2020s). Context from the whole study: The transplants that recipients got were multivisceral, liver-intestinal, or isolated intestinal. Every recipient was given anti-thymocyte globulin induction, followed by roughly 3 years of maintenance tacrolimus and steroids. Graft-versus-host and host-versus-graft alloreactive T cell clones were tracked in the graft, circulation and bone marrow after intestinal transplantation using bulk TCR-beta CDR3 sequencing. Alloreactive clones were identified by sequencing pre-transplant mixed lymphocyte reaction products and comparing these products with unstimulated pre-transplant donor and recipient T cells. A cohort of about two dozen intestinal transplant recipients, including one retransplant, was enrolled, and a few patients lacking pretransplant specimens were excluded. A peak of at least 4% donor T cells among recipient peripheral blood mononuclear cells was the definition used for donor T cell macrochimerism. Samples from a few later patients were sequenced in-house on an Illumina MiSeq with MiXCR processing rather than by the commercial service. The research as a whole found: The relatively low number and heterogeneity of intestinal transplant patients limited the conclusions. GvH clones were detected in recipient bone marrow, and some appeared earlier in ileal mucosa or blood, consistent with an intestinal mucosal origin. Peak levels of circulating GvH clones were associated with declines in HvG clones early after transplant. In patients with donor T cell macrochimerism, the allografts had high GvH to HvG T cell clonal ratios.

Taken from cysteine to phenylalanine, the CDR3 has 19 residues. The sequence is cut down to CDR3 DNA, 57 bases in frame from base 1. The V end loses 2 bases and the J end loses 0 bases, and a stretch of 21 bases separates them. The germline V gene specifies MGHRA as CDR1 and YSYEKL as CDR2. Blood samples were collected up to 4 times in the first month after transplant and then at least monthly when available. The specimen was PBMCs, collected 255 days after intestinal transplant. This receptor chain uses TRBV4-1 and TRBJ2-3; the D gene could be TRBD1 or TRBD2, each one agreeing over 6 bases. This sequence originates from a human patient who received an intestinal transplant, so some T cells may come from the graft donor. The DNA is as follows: TGCGCCAGCAGCCAACTAGAGTCCCCCACAGGGACTAGCACAGATACGCAGTATTTT. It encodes CASSQLESPTGTSTDTQYF.